The 22 T cell receptor beta chains given below trace back to one sample, sequenced in a study of T cells in Graves' hyperthyroidism and ophthalmopathy. The CDR3 regions of TCR beta were amplified from RNA transcripts. First-round RT-PCR targeting the TCR CDR3 was performed with the HTBI primer set. TCRdb re-analysed the multiplex PCR reads in MiXCR, keeping a single row per CDR3 protein. This table holds a few hundred thousand distinct CDR3 sequences, about 12% found once. Sequenced: blood. The receptors here all came from a woman in her late teens or twenties with Graves' hyperthyroidism.

This clonotype was found a few times. V is TRBV20-1 and J is TRBJ2-4; D is unclear. Trimming took 3 bases from V and 4 from J, leaving 10 bases between them. This CDR3 is 13 amino acids long. Germline V CDR1 and CDR2: DFQATT, SNEGSKA (reference sequence). The CDR3 is CSARDPRKNIQYF. CDR3 nucleotides: TGCAGTGCTAGGGACCCCCGGAAAAACATTCAGTACTTC.

This clonotype was seen ten or more times. This rearrangement joins TRBV4-3 to TRBJ1-4; D remains unclear. Germline-derived CDR1 and CDR2 are LGHNA and YSLEER. Trimming pared 6 bases from V and 0 bases from J, leaving 11 bases between. This CDR3 is built from 15 residues. This CDR3 reads CASSPRAATNEKLFF. CDR3 coding DNA: TGCGCCAGCAGTCCGAGGGCTGCAACTAATGAAAAACTGTTTTTT.

At least ten counts were recorded for this clonotype. The chain recombines TRBV12-5 with TRBJ2-1; TRBD1 or TRBD2 may be the D gene (5 bases each). This CDR3 has 14 amino acids. Trimming stripped 6 bases from V and 3 bases from J, with 12 bases between. Germline lookup yields CDR1 LGHNT and CDR2 FRNRAP. CDR3 nucleotides: TGTGCTAGTGGCGACAATGGGGGCTACAATGAGCAGTTCTTC. It translates to CASGDNGGYNEQFF. Variable domain in full (rest from reference TRBV12-5 and TRBJ2-1): DARVTQTPRHKVTEMGQEVTMRCQPILGHNTVFWYRQTMMQGLELLAYFRNRAPLDDSGMPKDRFSAEMPDATLATLKIQPSEPRDSAVYFCASGDNGGYNEQFFGPGTRLTVL.

As to this clonotype: This could be a read error, since a much larger clone is one nucleotide away. The V call is TRBV6-2 or TRBV6-3, the J call TRBJ1-1, with D possibly being TRBD1 (5 bases). This CDR3 is 14 amino acids long. Per germline, CDR1 MNHEY and CDR2 SVGEGT. The V and J ends lost 6 bases and 4 bases respectively, with 15 bases between them. CDR3 protein: CASSYQRGVTEAFF. CDR3 bases: TGTGCCAGCAGCTACCAGAGAGGGGTCACTGAAGCTTTCTTT.

This clonotype was detected only a few times. The chain is built from TRBV20-1 and TRBJ2-1; D is possibly TRBD1 or TRBD2 (6 bases each). CDR3 length equals 12 residues. Per germline, CDR1 DFQATT and CDR2 SNEGSKA (reference sequence). The V and J ends lost 3 bases and 10 bases respectively, with 13 bases between them. This chain's CDR3 is CSAREGGSEQFF. The DNA of the CDR3 is TGCAGTGCTAGGGAGGGGGGTAGCGAGCAGTTCTTC.

This clonotype appeared many times. The chain uses TRBV7-9 and TRBJ2-6; TRBD2 matches 8 bases. The germline gives CDR1 SEHNR, CDR2 FQNEAQ (reference sequence). The CDR3 spans 17 residues. With 5 bases clipped from V and 4 bases from J, the junction kept 10 bases outside the gene matches. This chain's CDR3 is CASSQPLGRAGANVLTF. The CDR3, as DNA: TGTGCCAGCAGCCAACCCCTCGGGAGGGCCGGGGCCAACGTCCTGACTTTC. The whole variable domain, filled in from reference TRBV7-9 and TRBJ2-6, reads DTGVSQNPRHKITKRGQNVTFRCDPISEHNRLYWYRQTLGQGPEFLTYFQNEAQLEKSRLLSDRFSAERPKGSFSTLEIQRTEQGDSAMYLCASSQPLGRAGANVLTFGAGSRLTVL.

In its sample, this clonotype was seen many times. This chain uses TRBV12-3 or TRBV12-4 with TRBJ1-1, with D uncertain. Between the trimmed V and J ends, which lost 2 bases and 5 bases, there was a span of 9 bases. This CDR3 has 13 residues. CDR3 coding DNA: TGTGCCAGCAGTTTACGGGTAACGACTGAAGCTTTCTTT. As protein: CASSLRVTTEAFF.

The chain uses TRBV20-1 and TRBJ1-5, with no clear D. The CDR3 runs 15 residues. With 1 base removed from V and 4 bases from J, the gap between germline ends came to 14 bases. Looked up from germline, CDR1 is DFQATT and CDR2 is SNEGSKA (reference sequence). The CDR3 coding sequence is TGCAGTGCTAGAGGGTCGAGCCGGGTTAATCAGCCCCAGCATTTT. This encodes CSARGSSRVNQPQHF.

There are many counts of this clonotype. At one end the junction does not follow the germline gene, possibly because of a read error. The chain couples TRBV5-1 to TRBJ2-3, with D perhaps matching TRBD1 or TRBD2 (5 bases each). There are 14 residues in the CDR3. Per germline, CDR1 SGHRS and CDR2 YFSETQ. In DNA, the CDR3 is TGCGCCAGCAGCGAGGGGCAAAGCAGAGATACGCAGTATTTT. Amino acids: CASSEGQSRDTQYF.

This clonotype came up many times. The chain combines TRBV30 with TRBJ2-3; perhaps TRBD2 as D (5 bases). Trimming left V 0 bases short and J 2 bases short, with 9 bases between. The CDR3 covers 14 residues. Looked up from germline, CDR1 is GTSNPN and CDR2 is SVGIG (reference sequence). The CDR3 here is CAWSVGLFTDTQYF. The CDR3 nucleotides are TGTGCCTGGAGTGTCGGACTGTTCACAGATACGCAGTATTTT.

This clonotype has at least ten counts. V and J are TRBV7-2 and TRBJ2-5; tentatively, D is TRBD1 (6 bases). CDR3 size: 18 residues. The germline V gene encodes CDR1 SGHTA and CDR2 FQGNSA. The germline V and J ends were trimmed by 3 bases and 2 bases, with 22 bases remaining between them. CDR3 DNA sequence: TGTGCCAGCAGCTTCCGGGACACCCAAGCCCAACCTCAAGAGACCCAGTACTTC. Translating gives CASSFRDTQAQPQETQYF.

This clonotype was detected a few times. A much larger clone differs by one base, so this may be a read error. This chain connects TRBV29-1 to TRBJ1-1; tentatively, D is TRBD1 (5 bases). There are 14 residues in the CDR3. In germline, CDR1 is SQVTM, CDR2 ANQGSEA. The CDR3 loop is CSVGEPGSDTKAFF. The CDR3, as DNA: TGCAGCGTTGGGGAGCCTGGGTCGGACACTAAAGCTTTCTTT.

This clonotype was detected many times. The V and J genes are TRBV20-1 and TRBJ2-7; D perhaps matches TRBD2 (6 bases). V was clipped by 6 bases and J by 0 bases, with 12 bases between them. Per germline, CDR1 DFQATT and CDR2 SNEGSKA (reference sequence). This CDR3 comprises 13 residues. CDR3 sequence (DNA): TGCAGTGCGCTGTGGCGGGACTCCTACGAGCAGTACTTC. Its translation: CSALWRDSYEQYF.

This clonotype has at least ten counts. V gene TRBV27 combines with J gene TRBJ2-7, with a tentative D call TRBD1 (6 bases). Germline V gene lookup returns CDR1 MNHEY and CDR2 SMNVEV (reference sequence). The CDR3 has 16 residues. Trimming took 2 bases from V and 5 from J, leaving 19 bases between them. The CDR3 here is CASSLTRGSVLDEQYF. The CDR3 coding sequence is TGTGCCAGCAGTTTAACAAGGGGGTCGGTCCTGGACGAGCAGTACTTC.

This clonotype has a handful of counts. The chain carries TRBV19 and TRBJ2-7; 9 bases map to TRBD1. V dropped 5 bases and J dropped 6; count of bases not matched to a gene: 8. There are 14 residues in the CDR3. CDR1 is LNHDA, CDR2 SQIVND, per germline (reference sequence). DNA for the CDR3: TGTGCCAGTAGTTCCGGGACAGGGCCCCTCGAGCAGTACTTC. It codes for CASSSGTGPLEQYF.

The sample holds a few counts of this clonotype. The CDR3 loop reads CASSLDAVTYEQYF. Here the CDR3 DNA reads TGTGCCAGCAGTTTAGACGCAGTGACCTACGAGCAGTACTTC. J is TRBJ2-7 and V is TRBV27; D uncertain. Germline CDR1 is MNHEY and CDR2 is SMNVEV (reference sequence). The CDR3 is made up of 14 amino acids. Trimming shortened V by 2 bases and J by 2 bases, and 10 bases separated the two germline ends.

Many counts were recorded for this clonotype. V and J are TRBV28 and TRBJ2-3, with 12 bases matching TRBD2. The V segment lost 6 bases and the J segment 6 bases; nucleotides outside the gene matches: 4. CDR3 size: 14 residues. CDR1 and CDR2 from the germline V gene are MDHEN and SYDVKM. The CDR3 DNA is TGTGCCAGCAGGCCTAGCGGGAGGGTTGATACGCAGTATTTT. This sequence encodes CASRPSGRVDTQYF.

The chain employs TRBV9 and TRBJ2-2; tentative D call: TRBD1 (7 bases). Deletions cut 2 bases from V and 6 bases from J, with 14 bases between. The CDR3 is 15 amino acids. Germline values: CDR1 SGDLS, CDR2 YYNGEE. DNA of the CDR3: TGTGCCAGCAGCGTGGATGCAGGGGGGCCCGGGGAGCTGTTTTTT. Amino acids: CASSVDAGGPGELFF.

This clonotype was recorded many times. The rearrangement uses TRBV28 and TRBJ2-7; 8 bases agree with TRBD1. The CDR3 runs to 12 residues. Germline lookup yields CDR1 MDHEN and CDR2 SYDVKM. The J segment lost 5 bases and the V segment lost 7 bases, leaving 4 bases of the junction unmatched. This CDR3 is CASTYRGDEQYF. The CDR3 region has the DNA TGTGCCAGCACTTACAGGGGGGACGAGCAGTACTTC.

This clonotype has ten or more counts. The chain is built from TRBV28 and TRBJ2-1; 7 positions agree with TRBD2. The V gene end was trimmed by 3 bases and the J gene end by 0 bases; junction bases not matched to a gene: 5. Germline CDR1 is MDHEN and CDR2 is SYDVKM. The CDR3 covers 16 residues. The CDR3 sequence: CASSFPGGSSYNEQFF. For the CDR3, the DNA is TGTGCCAGCAGTTTTCCGGGCGGGAGCTCCTACAATGAGCAGTTCTTC.

V and J are TRBV4-3 and TRBJ2-1; D may be TRBD2 (5 bases). V was cut by 0 bases and J by 0 bases, with 9 bases left in between. Germline V gives CDR1 LGHNA, CDR2 YSLEER. The CDR3 length is 16 residues. CDR3 nucleotides: TGCGCCAGCAGCCAAGATAGCGAGAGCTCCTACAATGAGCAGTTCTTC. Translation gives CASSQDSESSYNEQFF.

This clonotype was observed once. The chain carries TRBV9 and TRBJ1-1, with D possibly matching TRBD1 (5 bases). Germline V gene lookup returns CDR1 SGDLS and CDR2 YYNGEE. Trimming left V 0 bases short and J 10 bases short, with 13 bases between. This CDR3 has 13 residues. The CDR3 DNA reads as TGTGCCAGCAGCGTAGGTCCGGGGGAGGGAGCTTTCTTT. Translating it yields CASSVGPGEGAFF. Supplemented by reference TRBV9 and TRBJ1-1, the full variable domain reads DSGVTQTPKHLITATGQRVTLRCSPRSGDLSVYWYQQSLDQGLQFLIQYYNGEERAKGNILERFSAQQFPDLHSELNLSSLELGDSALYFCASSVGPGEGAFFGQGTRLTVV.